Each of the 24 T cell receptor beta chains below was sequenced from the same sample in a study of TIL therapy for anti-PD-1-resistant metastatic lung cancer. Time point defined: pre-treatment sample, taken before nivolumab and TIL therapy. The libraries were made with immunoSEQ v3. TCRdb's table, derived via immunoSEQ multiplex PCR, lists solely in-frame clones and lacks some. The repertoire has about 57,000 clones, around 79% of them found once; the top ten carry more than 4.5%. Source: blood, taken at baseline. Receptors originate from a woman between 25 and 80 years old with non-small cell lung cancer.

This clone turned up a few times. The gene calls are TRBV7-2 and TRBJ2-7; D remains ambiguous. This CDR3 region has 12 residues. Trimming removed 4 bases at V and 4 bases at J, with 8 bases between. Germline loops: CDR1 SGHTA, CDR2 FQGNSA. The CDR3 sequence: CASSSRSYEQYF. The CDR3 DNA reads as TGTGCCAGCAGCTCCCGATCTTACGAGCAGTACTTC.

This chain links TRBV9 with TRBJ2-3; 7 positions match TRBD2. V was pared by 7 bases and J by 5 bases, with 10 bases of the junction left unmatched. This CDR3 has 14 amino acids. Germline V gives CDR1 SGDLS, CDR2 YYNGEE. The DNA for the CDR3 is TGTGCCAGCTCCCCGGGGGGAGGTGGAGATACGCAGTATTTT. Residues: CASSPGGGGDTQYF.

The chain links TRBV7-3 to TRBJ2-1, with TRBD2 matching 7 bases. After removal of 2 bases from V and 2 bases from J, the junction contained 6 bases not matched to a gene. Germline V gene lookup returns CDR1 SGHTA and CDR2 FQGTGA. This CDR3 comprises 16 residues. CDR3 sequence: CASSLSSGTTYNEQFF. The CDR3 DNA follows: TGTGCCAGCAGCTTATCAAGCGGGACGACCTACAATGAGCAGTTCTTC.

The chain uses TRBV6-6 and TRBJ2-4, with a tentative D call TRBD2 (6 bases). Trimming removed 3 bases at V and 7 bases at J, with 13 bases between. The CDR3 has 14 residues. The germline V gene encodes CDR1 MNHNY and CDR2 SVGAGI (reference sequence). CDR3 in DNA: TGTGCCAGCAGTTATAGTGGTGGAGGGAACATTCAGTACTTC. Its protein is CASSYSGGGNIQYF.

The rearrangement joins TRBV6-4 to TRBJ2-5, with 8 bases lining up with TRBD2. This CDR3 has 16 residues. Germline loops: CDR1 MRHNA, CDR2 SNTAGT. The V and J ends lost 2 bases and 2 bases, in that order; junction bases with no gene match: 7. CDR3 region: CASSDDFREGQETQYF. DNA of the CDR3: TGTGCCAGCAGTGACGACTTTCGGGAGGGGCAAGAGACCCAGTACTTC.

The J gene is TRBJ1-1, the V gene TRBV5-1; 7 bases fit TRBD1. CDR1 and CDR2 (germline): SGHRS, YFSETQ. With 3 bases clipped from V and 0 bases from J, the junction kept 2 bases outside the gene matches. The CDR3 runs 14 residues. CDR3 DNA: TGCGCCAGCAGCTGGGACAGCATGAACACTGAAGCTTTCTTT. This codes for CASSWDSMNTEAFF. Supplemented by reference TRBV5-1 and TRBJ1-1, the full variable domain reads KAGVTQTPRYLIKTRGQQVTLSCSPISGHRSVSWYQQTPGQGLQFLFEYFSETQRNKGNFPGRFSGRQFSNSRSEMNVSTLELGDSALYLCASSWDSMNTEAFFGQGTRLTVV.

The chain joins TRBV7-9 to TRBJ1-2; D unresolved. This CDR3 has 16 residues. V was cut by 7 bases and J by 0 bases, with 18 bases left in between. The germline CDR1 and CDR2 sequences are SEHNR and FQNEAQ (reference sequence). CDR3 sequence reads: CASIPSIRLPNYGYTF. The CDR3 DNA reads as TGTGCCAGCATTCCCTCGATACGTCTGCCTAACTATGGCTACACCTTC. Full variable domain (rest looked up from reference TRBV7-9 and TRBJ1-2): DTGVSQNPRHKITKRGQNVTFRCDPISEHNRLYWYRQTLGQGPEFLTYFQNEAQLEKSRLLSDRFSAERPKGSFSTLEIQRTEQGDSAMYLCASIPSIRLPNYGYTFGSGTRLTVV.

The V gene is TRBV5-6, the J gene TRBJ2-5; 8 bases line up with TRBD2. The CDR3 covers 15 residues. The germline CDR1 and CDR2 sequences are SGHDT and YYEEEE. V trimming: 4 bases; J trimming: 3 bases; junction bases outside the gene matches: 8. CDR3 nucleotide sequence: TGTGCCAGCAGCCTACACCTACTAGCGGAAGAGACCCAGTACTTC. It encodes CASSLHLLAEETQYF.

This clone appeared a few times. The J gene is TRBJ1-1, the V gene TRBV30; unclear D gene. Germline-derived CDR1 and CDR2 are GTSNPN and SVGIG (reference sequence). V lost 3 bases, J lost 8 bases, and 10 bases lay in between. The CDR3 totals 11 residues. Here the CDR3 DNA reads TGTGCCTGGAGGCAGACCCACGAAGCTTTCTTT. Amino acids: CAWRQTHEAFF. The full variable domain, rest sourced from reference TRBV30 and TRBJ1-1, is SQTIHQWPATLVQPVGSPLSLECTVEGTSNPNLYWYRQAAGRGLQLLFYSVGIGQISSEVPQNLSASRPQDRQFILSSKKLLLSDSGFYLCAWRQTHEAFFGQGTRLTVV.

This chain links TRBV6-5 with TRBJ2-3; D call uncertain. The CDR3 has 14 amino acids. Per the germline V gene, CDR1 is MNHEY and CDR2 is SVGAGI. The ends were cut back, 5 bases at V and 1 base at J, with 10 bases in the middle. In DNA form, the CDR3 reads TGTGCCAGCAGTAGAACCACGGGCACAGATACGCAGTATTTT. It yields the protein CASSRTTGTDTQYF.

The chain links TRBV29-1 to TRBJ2-6; the D gene is possibly TRBD1 (7 bases). This CDR3 is built from 20 residues. CDR1 SQVTM and CDR2 ANQGSEA come from the germline V gene. Trimming removed 0 bases from V and 4 bases from J, with 25 bases in between. The CDR3, as DNA: TGCAGCGTTGAAGATCGAGACAGGGTTGGGACTCTATCCGGGGCCAACGTCCTGACTTTC. Amino acids: CSVEDRDRVGTLSGANVLTF.

A remark on this clone: Mismatch with germline at one junction end may stem from a read error. Other DNA sequences within the sample encode an identical CDR3. The chain recombines TRBV10-3 with TRBJ2-7; TRBD1 might be the D (9 bases). This CDR3 has 15 amino acids. From germline, CDR1 is ENHRY and CDR2 SYGVKD. CDR3 DNA sequence: TGCGCCATCAGGGGACTAGGGACAGGGAGCGGTGAGCAGTACTTC. Protein sequence: CAIRGLGTGSGEQYF.

The rearrangement joins TRBV2 to TRBJ2-5, with TRBD2 matching over 11 bases. The CDR3 consists of 19 residues. The germline V gene encodes CDR1 SNHLY and CDR2 FYNNEI. The ends lost 6 bases at V and 4 bases at J; junction bases unmatched: 19. For the CDR3, the DNA is TGTGCCAGCAGGCCCCCCCCAGACTTTATTAGCGGGAGGGTAGAGACCCAGTACTTC. Protein sequence: CASRPPPDFISGRVETQYF.

This chain connects TRBV18 to TRBJ2-7; D is undetermined. This CDR3 is 15 amino acids long. The V and J ends lost 6 bases and 0 bases respectively, with 15 bases between them. From germline, CDR1 is KGHSH and CDR2 LQKENI. CDR3 sequence: CASSPTQEPSYEQYF. In nucleotides, the CDR3 is TGTGCCAGCTCCCCAACTCAGGAACCCTCCTACGAGCAGTACTTC. The variable domain in full, with the rest retrieved from reference TRBV18 and TRBJ2-7, is NAGVMQNPRHLVRRRGQEARLRCSPMKGHSHVYWYRQLPEEGLKFMVYLQKENIIDESGMPKERFSAEFPKEGPSILRIQQVVRGDSAAYFCASSPTQEPSYEQYFGPGTRLTVT.

V gene TRBV6-5 combines with J gene TRBJ2-3; D remains unclear. This CDR3 has 13 residues. The V end was cut by 6 bases, the J end by 3 bases, with 10 bases between. Germline V gene data show CDR1 as MNHEY and CDR2 as SVGAGI. CDR3 protein: CASRTDTTDTQYF. DNA of the CDR3: TGTGCCAGCAGAACTGATACAACAGATACGCAGTATTTT.

This clone was detected only a few times. The chain joins TRBV18 to TRBJ1-6; D gene uncertain. The germline CDR1 and CDR2 sequences are KGHSH and LQKENI. Trimming shortened V by 3 bases and J by 8 bases, and 14 bases separated the two germline ends. The CDR3 has 15 amino acids. CDR3 nucleotides: TGTGCCAGCTCACCCTACCCCCTTGGCGATTCACCCCTCCACTTT. This gives the protein CASSPYPLGDSPLHF.

The chain couples TRBV25-1 to TRBJ2-5, with a tentative D call TRBD1 (5 bases). The CDR3 is 14 amino acids. Trimming removed 3 bases at V and 2 bases at J, with 10 bases between. Germline V gene lookup returns CDR1 MGHDK and CDR2 SYGVNS. This CDR3 is CASSEFRGQETQYF. The DNA for the CDR3 is TGTGCCAGCAGTGAGTTTAGGGGTCAAGAGACCCAGTACTTC. Drawing the rest from reference TRBV25-1 and TRBJ2-5, the complete variable domain is EADIYQTPRYLVIGTGKKITLECSQTMGHDKMYWYQQDPGMELHLIHYSYGVNSTEKGDLSSESTVSRIRTEHFPLTLESARPSHTSQYLCASSEFRGQETQYFGPGTRLLVL.

The chain uses TRBV5-5 and TRBJ1-2, with a tentative D call TRBD1 (6 bases). Trimming cost V 4 bases and J 4 bases, with 17 bases left between them. Germline V gene data show CDR1 as SGHKS and CDR2 as YYEKEE (reference sequence). This CDR3 comprises 15 residues. CDR3 DNA sequence: TGTGCCAGCAGCCCTCGGGGGGCTGGGAGCTATGGCTACACCTTC. Its protein is CASSPRGAGSYGYTF.

This chain links TRBV19 with TRBJ2-6; D is perhaps TRBD1 (5 bases). The V and J ends lost 4 bases and 0 bases respectively, with 10 bases between them. The CDR3 covers 16 residues. The germline gives CDR1 LNHDA, CDR2 SQIVND (reference sequence). CDR3 DNA sequence: TGTGCCAGTAGTAGTGGACAAGCCTCTGGGGCCAACGTCCTGACTTTC. It is translated as CASSSGQASGANVLTF.

The table lists this clone with a few counts. V usage is TRBV7-2 and J usage is TRBJ2-2; TRBD2 might be the D (5 bases). The V gene lost 1 base and the J gene lost 0 bases, with 15 bases spanning the gap. Germline-derived CDR1 and CDR2 are SGHTA and FQGNSA. The CDR3 length is 18 residues. CDR3 sequence: CASSLDPLAGTNTGELFF. CDR3 coding DNA: TGTGCCAGCAGCTTAGACCCCCTAGCTGGAACGAACACCGGGGAGCTGTTTTTT.

As to this clone: The sample contains more than one DNA sequence encoding this CDR3. The gene calls are TRBV10-1 and TRBJ2-7; 9 nucleotides line up with TRBD2. The CDR3 spans 14 residues. Germline CDR1 is WNHNN and CDR2 is SYGVQD (reference sequence). Losses at the gene ends were 0 bases for V and 3 bases for J; bases not matched to a gene: 0. The CDR3 loop reads CASSESSGSYEQYF. In DNA form, the CDR3 reads TGCGCCAGCAGTGAGTCTAGCGGGAGCTACGAGCAGTACTTC.

The CDR3 here is CAIRLAVPKMETQYF. The CDR3 nucleotides are TGTGCCATCAGACTAGCGGTCCCAAAGATGGAGACCCAGTACTTC. The chain joins TRBV10-3 to TRBJ2-5; 8 nucleotides line up with TRBD2. Germline V gene lookup returns CDR1 ENHRY and CDR2 SYGVKD. This CDR3 has 15 residues. V shed 6 bases and J 5 bases; nucleotides not matched to a gene: 11.

Only a few counts were recorded for this clone. Germline and junction disagree at one end, which may indicate a read error. The chain joins TRBV30 to TRBJ2-7; 9 nucleotides match TRBD1. The CDR3 sequence is 12 residues long. In germline, CDR1 is GTSNPN, CDR2 SVGIG (reference sequence). CDR3 nucleotides: TGTGCCTGGAGTCTCTCCGGGACAGGGAAAGCCTTC. It yields the protein CAWSLSGTGKAF.

V gene TRBV5-6 combines with J gene TRBJ1-2; D is uncertain. Germline V gene sequence: CDR1 SGHDT, CDR2 YYEEEE. The CDR3 runs to 14 residues. The ends were cut back, 2 bases at V and 8 bases at J, with 16 bases in the middle. The CDR3: CASSFWPAARGYTF. CDR3 nucleotides: TGTGCCAGCAGCTTTTGGCCAGCCGCTCGGGGCTACACCTTC.